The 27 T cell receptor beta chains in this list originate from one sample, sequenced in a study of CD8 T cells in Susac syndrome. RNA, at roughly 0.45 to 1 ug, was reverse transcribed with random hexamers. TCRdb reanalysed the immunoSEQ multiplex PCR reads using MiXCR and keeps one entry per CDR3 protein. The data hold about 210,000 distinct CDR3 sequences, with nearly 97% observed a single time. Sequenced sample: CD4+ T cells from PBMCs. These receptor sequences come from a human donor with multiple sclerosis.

The CDR3 spells CSAETGALNQPQHF. The DNA for the CDR3 is TGCAGTGCGGAAACAGGTGCCCTCAATCAGCCCCAGCATTTT. The V and J genes are TRBV20-1 and TRBJ1-5, with a possible D match to TRBD1 (5 bases). V was cut by 6 bases and J by 3 bases, with 15 bases left in between. Germline CDR1 and CDR2: DFQATT and SNEGSKA (reference sequence). The CDR3 extends over 14 amino acids.

CDR3 bases: TGTGCCAGCTCAACAGGGGGGCTCTATGGCTACACCTTC. It encodes CASSTGGLYGYTF. The rearrangement links TRBV18 to TRBJ1-2; TRBD1 matches at 8 bases. From germline, CDR1 is KGHSH and CDR2 LQKENI. The CDR3 extends over 13 amino acids. V lost 5 bases to trimming and J lost 4 bases; unmatched junction nucleotides: 3.

For the CDR3, the DNA is TGTGCCAGCGGGACAGGGGCGGGATTCTACGAGCAGTACTTC. Protein sequence: CASGTGAGFYEQYF. The rearrangement links TRBV28 to TRBJ2-7; 10 positions agree with TRBD1. V gave up 8 bases and J gave up 3 bases; unmatched junction bases: 7. Germline V gene data show CDR1 as MDHEN and CDR2 as SYDVKM. This CDR3 region has 14 residues.

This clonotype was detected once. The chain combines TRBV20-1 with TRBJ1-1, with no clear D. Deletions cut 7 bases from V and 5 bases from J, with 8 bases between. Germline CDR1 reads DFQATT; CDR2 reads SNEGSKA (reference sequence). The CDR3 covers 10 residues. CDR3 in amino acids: CSVVFTEAFF. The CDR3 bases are TGCAGTGTCGTATTTACTGAAGCTTTCTTT.

The CDR3: CAWRGRQTYEQYF. DNA for the CDR3: TGTGCCTGGAGGGGAAGGCAAACCTACGAGCAGTACTTC. This chain uses TRBV30 with TRBJ2-7, with D unclear. Germline values: CDR1 GTSNPN, CDR2 SVGIG (reference sequence). V dropped 3 bases and J dropped 2 bases, with 11 bases sitting between them. The CDR3 has 13 amino acids.

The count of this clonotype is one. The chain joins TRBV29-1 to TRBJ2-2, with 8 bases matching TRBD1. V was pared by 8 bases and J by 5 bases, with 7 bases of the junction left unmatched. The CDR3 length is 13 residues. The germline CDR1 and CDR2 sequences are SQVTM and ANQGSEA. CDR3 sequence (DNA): TGCAGCTTCCGGACAGGGAGGACCGGGGAGCTGTTTTTT. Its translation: CSFRTGRTGELFF.

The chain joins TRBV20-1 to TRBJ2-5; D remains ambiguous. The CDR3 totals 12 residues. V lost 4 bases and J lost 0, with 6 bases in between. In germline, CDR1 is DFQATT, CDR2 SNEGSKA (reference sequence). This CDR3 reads CSAIGYQETQYF. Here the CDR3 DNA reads TGCAGTGCTATAGGGTACCAAGAGACCCAGTACTTC.

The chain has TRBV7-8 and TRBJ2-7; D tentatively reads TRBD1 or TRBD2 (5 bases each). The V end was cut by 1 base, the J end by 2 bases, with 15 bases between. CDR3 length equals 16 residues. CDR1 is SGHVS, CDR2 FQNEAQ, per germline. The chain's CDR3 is CASSLGDHPQAYEQYF. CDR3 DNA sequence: TGTGCCAGCAGCTTAGGGGACCACCCTCAGGCCTACGAGCAGTACTTC. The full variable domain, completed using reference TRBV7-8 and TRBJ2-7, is GAGVSQSPRYKVAKRGQDVALRCDPISGHVSLFWYQQALGQGPEFLTYFQNEAQLDKSGLPSDRFFAERPEGSVSTLKIQRTQQEDSAVYLCASSLGDHPQAYEQYFGPGTRLTVT.

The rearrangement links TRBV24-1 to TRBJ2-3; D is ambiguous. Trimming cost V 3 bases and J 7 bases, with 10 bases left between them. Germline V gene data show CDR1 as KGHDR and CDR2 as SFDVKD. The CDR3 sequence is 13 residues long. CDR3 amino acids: CATSDPTANTQYF. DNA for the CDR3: TGTGCCACCAGTGATCCGACCGCAAATACGCAGTATTTT.

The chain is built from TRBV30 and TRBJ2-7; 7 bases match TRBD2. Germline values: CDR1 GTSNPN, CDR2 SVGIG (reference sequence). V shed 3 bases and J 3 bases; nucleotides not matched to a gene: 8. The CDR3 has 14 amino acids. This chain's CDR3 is CAWRGRGSRYEQYF. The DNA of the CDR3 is TGTGCCTGGAGGGGTCGCGGGAGTCGCTACGAGCAGTACTTC.

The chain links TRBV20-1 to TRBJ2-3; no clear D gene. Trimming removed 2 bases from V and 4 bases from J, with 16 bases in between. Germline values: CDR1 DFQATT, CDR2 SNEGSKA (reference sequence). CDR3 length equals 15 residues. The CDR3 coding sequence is TGCAGTGCTAGACGTCCAGCTTCTATGGCAGATACGCAGTATTTT. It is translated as CSARRPASMADTQYF.

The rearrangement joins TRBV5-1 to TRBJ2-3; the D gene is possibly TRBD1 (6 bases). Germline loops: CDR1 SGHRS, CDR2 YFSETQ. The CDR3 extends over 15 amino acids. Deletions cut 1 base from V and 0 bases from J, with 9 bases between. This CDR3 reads CASSLWQGSTDTQYF. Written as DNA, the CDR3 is TGCGCCAGCAGCTTGTGGCAGGGGAGCACAGATACGCAGTATTTT.

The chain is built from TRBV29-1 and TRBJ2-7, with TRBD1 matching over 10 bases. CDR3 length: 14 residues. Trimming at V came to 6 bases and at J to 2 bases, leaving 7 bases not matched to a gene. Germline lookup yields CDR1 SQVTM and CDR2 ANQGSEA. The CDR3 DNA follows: TGCAGCGTCGTACTAGGGACAGGGGCCTACGAGCAGTACTTC. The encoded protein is CSVVLGTGAYEQYF.

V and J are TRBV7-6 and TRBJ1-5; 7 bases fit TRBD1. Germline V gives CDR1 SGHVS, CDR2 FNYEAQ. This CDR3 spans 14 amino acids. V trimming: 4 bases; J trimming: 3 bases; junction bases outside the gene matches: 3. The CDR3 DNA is TGTGCCAGCAGCTCCGGGACAGCCAATCAGCCCCAGCATTTT. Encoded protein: CASSSGTANQPQHF.

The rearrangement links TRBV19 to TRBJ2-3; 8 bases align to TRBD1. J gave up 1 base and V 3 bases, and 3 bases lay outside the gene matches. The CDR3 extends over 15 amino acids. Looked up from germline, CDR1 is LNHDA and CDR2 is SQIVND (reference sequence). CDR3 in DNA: TGTGCCAGTAGTATCCAGACAGGGGGCACAGATACGCAGTATTTT. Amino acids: CASSIQTGGTDTQYF.

This chain's CDR3 is CASRPTGASTDTQYF. As DNA, the CDR3 is TGTGCCAGCAGGCCGACAGGAGCTAGCACAGATACGCAGTATTTT. The V and J genes are TRBV6-5 and TRBJ2-3; D perhaps matches TRBD1 (6 bases). The germline gives CDR1 MNHEY, CDR2 SVGAGI. This CDR3 is 15 amino acids long. The V gene lost 6 bases and the J gene lost 0 bases, with 13 bases spanning the gap.

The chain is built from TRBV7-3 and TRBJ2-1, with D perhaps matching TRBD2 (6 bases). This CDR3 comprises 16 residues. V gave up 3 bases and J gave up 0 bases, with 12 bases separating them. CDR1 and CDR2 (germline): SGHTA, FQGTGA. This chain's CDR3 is CASSFGRTTSYNEQFF. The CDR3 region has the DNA TGTGCCAGCAGCTTCGGCAGGACTACCTCCTACAATGAGCAGTTCTTC.

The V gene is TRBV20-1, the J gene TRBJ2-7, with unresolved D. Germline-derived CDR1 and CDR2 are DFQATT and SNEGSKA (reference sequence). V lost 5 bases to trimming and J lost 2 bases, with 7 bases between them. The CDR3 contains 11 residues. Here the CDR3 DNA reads TGCAGTGCTTCCGGAACCTACGAGCAGTACTTC. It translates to CSASGTYEQYF.

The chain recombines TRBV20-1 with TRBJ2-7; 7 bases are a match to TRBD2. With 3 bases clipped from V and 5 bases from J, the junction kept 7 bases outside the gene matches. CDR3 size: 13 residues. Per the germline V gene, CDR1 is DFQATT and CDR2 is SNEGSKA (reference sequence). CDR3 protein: CSARRGSQNEQYF. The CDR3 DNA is TGCAGTGCTAGGCGCGGGAGTCAGAACGAGCAGTACTTC.

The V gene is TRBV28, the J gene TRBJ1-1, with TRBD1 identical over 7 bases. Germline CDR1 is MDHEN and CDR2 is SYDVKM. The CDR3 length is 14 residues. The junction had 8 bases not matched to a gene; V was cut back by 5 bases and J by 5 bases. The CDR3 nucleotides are TGTGCCAGCAGTACGGGGGGCAGGGGGACTGAAGCTTTCTTT. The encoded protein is CASSTGGRGTEAFF.

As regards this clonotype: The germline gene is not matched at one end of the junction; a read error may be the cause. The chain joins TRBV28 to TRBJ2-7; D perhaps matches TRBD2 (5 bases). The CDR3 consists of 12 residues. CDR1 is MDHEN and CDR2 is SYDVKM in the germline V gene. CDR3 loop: CASSLLRASQVF. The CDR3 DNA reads TGTGCCAGCAGTTTATTGAGGGCTAGCCAGGTCTTC.

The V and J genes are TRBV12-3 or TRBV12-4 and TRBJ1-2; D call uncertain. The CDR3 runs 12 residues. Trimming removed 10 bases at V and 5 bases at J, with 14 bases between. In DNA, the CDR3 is TGTGCCACCGGGCCCTTGCGATATGGCTACACCTTC. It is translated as CATGPLRYGYTF.

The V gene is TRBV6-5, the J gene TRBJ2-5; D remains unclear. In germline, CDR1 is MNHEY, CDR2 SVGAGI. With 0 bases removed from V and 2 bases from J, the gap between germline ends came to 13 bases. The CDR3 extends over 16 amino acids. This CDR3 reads CASSYSFQASQETQYF. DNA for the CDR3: TGTGCCAGCAGTTACTCATTTCAGGCGTCACAAGAGACCCAGTACTTC.

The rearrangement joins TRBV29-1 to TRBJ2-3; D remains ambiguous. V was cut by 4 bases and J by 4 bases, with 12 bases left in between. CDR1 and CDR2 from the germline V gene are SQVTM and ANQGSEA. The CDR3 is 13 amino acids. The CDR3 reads CSVVYEPADTQYF. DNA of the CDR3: TGCAGCGTTGTTTACGAACCAGCAGATACGCAGTATTTT.

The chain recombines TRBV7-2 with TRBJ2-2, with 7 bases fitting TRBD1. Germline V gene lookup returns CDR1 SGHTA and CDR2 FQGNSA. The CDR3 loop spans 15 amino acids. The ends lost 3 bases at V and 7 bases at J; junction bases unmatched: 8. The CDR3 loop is CASSFSYRGFGELFF. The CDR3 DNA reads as TGTGCCAGCAGCTTCTCCTACAGGGGTTTCGGGGAGCTGTTTTTT.

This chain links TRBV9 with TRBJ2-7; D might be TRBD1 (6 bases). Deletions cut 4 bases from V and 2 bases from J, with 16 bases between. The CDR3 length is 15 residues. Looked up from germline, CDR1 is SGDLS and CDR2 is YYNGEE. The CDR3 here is CASSTSGDTPYEQYF. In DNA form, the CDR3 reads TGTGCCAGCAGCACCTCCGGGGACACTCCCTACGAGCAGTACTTC.

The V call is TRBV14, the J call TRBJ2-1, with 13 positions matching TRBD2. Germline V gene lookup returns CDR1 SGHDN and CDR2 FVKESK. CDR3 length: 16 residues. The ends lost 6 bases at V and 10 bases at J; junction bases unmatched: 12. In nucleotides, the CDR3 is TGTGCCAGCAGACCACTAGCGGGAGGGCCCGCAGTCGAGCAGTTCTTC. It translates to CASRPLAGGPAVEQFF.